The clone carrying this TCR beta chain occurred a few times. Its antigen is currently unknown. The sample comes from a study of regulatory T cells in long-lasting Graves disease. Study-wide results and caveats: Compared with new cases, persistent Graves' patients showed reduced TCR diversity.

CDR3-region Arm-PCR and iRepertoire HTBI primers produced the TCR beta libraries. TCRdb processed the multiplex PCR reads anew with MiXCR; each CDR3 protein has one entry. The sample consists of more than 400,000 distinct CDR3 sequences, about a sixth of them appearing once. Specified time point: newly diagnosed GD, antithyroid drugs for less than 3 months. Construction of the TCR library relied on RNA isolated from PBMCs. CDR1 and CDR2 (germline): LGHDT, YNNKEL (reference sequence). This CDR3 is built from 15 residues. V shed 1 base and J 4 bases; nucleotides not matched to a gene: 1. A further study also used this sample, focusing on T cells in Graves' hyperthyroidism and ophthalmopathy. As reported in that work: In the first-round RT-PCR of the TCR CDR3, the HTBI primer set was used. The model forecast ophthalmopathy, anticipating it by a median around 6.9 months before onset.

The material was peripheral blood mononuclear cells (PBMCs), obtained at new diagnosis, from a patient treated with antithyroid drugs. The sequence derives from a woman in her twenties or thirties with Graves disease. The chain employs TRBV3-1 and TRBJ2-2; 9 bases line up with TRBD1. Here the CDR3 reads CASSQGDRVTGELFF. Here the CDR3 DNA reads TGTGCCAGCAGCCAAGGGGACAGGGTCACCGGGGAGCTGTTTTTT.